Listed below are T cell receptor beta chains from one sample, sequenced in a study of cytomegalovirus exposure and HLA in healthy donors. The protocol was immunoSEQ multiplex PCR, while the TCRdb copy is restricted to in-frame clones and leaves out a portion. The table shows about 180,000 clones, with about four fifths occurring only once. The material sequenced was PBMCs. The source is a girl aged 5-17 years in good health and CMV-seropositive. The CDR3 runs from the conserved cysteine through the conserved F or W. The D gene is left open where the match is weak. Not every row has a clone size; where given, it reads once, few, many or a size class.

CDR3nt: TGTGCCAGCAGCTTAGCGGGGGACAGCCACGAGCAGTACTTC; CDR3aa: CASSLAGDSHEQYF; abundance: .; j_gene: TRBJ2-7; v_gene: TRBV7-8; d_gene: TRBD1
CDR3nt: TGTGCCAGCAGCTTGCGAAGCGGGGGGGCCGAAGAGCAGTACTTC; CDR3aa: CASSLRSGGAEEQYF; abundance: .; j_gene: TRBJ2-7; v_gene: TRBV5-4; d_gene: TRBD2
CDR3nt: TGTGCCAGCAGCCAGACAGAGAGCTCCTACAATGAGCAGTTCTTC; CDR3aa: CASSQTESSYNEQFF; abundance: .; j_gene: TRBJ2-1; v_gene: TRBV13; d_gene: .
CDR3nt: TGTGCCAGCAGTCCCCCCAAGAGGGGGCGTGATGAAAAACTGTTTTTT; CDR3aa: CASSPPKRGRDEKLFF; abundance: .; j_gene: TRBJ1-4; v_gene: TRBV7-9; d_gene: TRBD1
CDR3nt: TGTGCCAGCAGCTCACCTAGGACAGGGATTTATAATTCACCCCTCCACTTT; CDR3aa: CASSSPRTGIYNSPLHF; abundance: .; j_gene: TRBJ1-6; v_gene: TRBV9; d_gene: TRBD1
CDR3nt: TGTGCCAGCAGCCGCGAGGGGGTACCAAATGAAAAACTGTTTTTT; CDR3aa: CASSREGVPNEKLFF; abundance: .; j_gene: TRBJ1-4; v_gene: TRBV7-9; d_gene: .
CDR3nt: TGTGCCAGCAGCATAAGCGGAAGCACAGATACGCAGTATTTT; CDR3aa: CASSISGSTDTQYF; abundance: .; j_gene: TRBJ2-3; v_gene: TRBV7-8; d_gene: .
CDR3nt: TGTGCCAGCAGCGTAGGGGAGATCAATCAGCCCCAGCATTTT; CDR3aa: CASSVGEINQPQHF; abundance: few; j_gene: TRBJ1-5; v_gene: TRBV9; d_gene: .
CDR3nt: TGTGCCAGTAGTATATCGACCGGGGGAAAAGAGACCCAGTACTTC; CDR3aa: CASSISTGGKETQYF; abundance: .; j_gene: TRBJ2-5; v_gene: TRBV19; d_gene: .
CDR3nt: TGTGCCAGCAGCTTAGGGACAGGGATCCGGGGACGCGATCAGCCCCAGCATTTT; CDR3aa: CASSLGTGIRGRDQPQHF; abundance: few; j_gene: TRBJ1-5; v_gene: TRBV7-9; d_gene: TRBD1
CDR3nt: TGCGCCAGCAGGGACAGGGGGAACACTGAAGCTTTCTTT; CDR3aa: CASRDRGNTEAFF; abundance: .; j_gene: TRBJ1-1; v_gene: TRBV5-1; d_gene: TRBD1
CDR3nt: TGTGCCTGGAGTGGGGGCGGCGGGGGGCGGGAGTTCTTC; CDR3aa: CAWSGGGGGREFF; abundance: .; j_gene: TRBJ2-1; v_gene: TRBV30; d_gene: TRBD2
CDR3nt: TGTGCCAGCAGCCCGACTCGTTACACCGGGGAGCTGTTTTTT; CDR3aa: CASSPTRYTGELFF; abundance: .; j_gene: TRBJ2-2; v_gene: TRBV6-5; d_gene: .
CDR3nt: TGTGCCAGCAGTCGGGACAGGCTACAAAGGGAAGCTTTCTTT; CDR3aa: CASSRDRLQREAFF; abundance: .; j_gene: TRBJ1-1; v_gene: TRBV6-5; d_gene: TRBD1
CDR3nt: TGTGCCAGCAGCCGACTAGGACAGGGGGTGAGCTATGGCTACACCTTC; CDR3aa: CASSRLGQGVSYGYTF; abundance: .; j_gene: TRBJ1-2; v_gene: TRBV7-9; d_gene: TRBD1
CDR3nt: TGTGCCAGTAGTATGGCTAGGAACAGGGACCTCAATCAGCCCCAGCATTTT; CDR3aa: CASSMARNRDLNQPQHF; abundance: few; j_gene: TRBJ1-5; v_gene: TRBV19; d_gene: .
CDR3nt: TGTGCCAGCAGTGAAAGCAAGAGCTCCTACAATGAGCAGTTCTTC; CDR3aa: CASSESKSSYNEQFF; abundance: .; j_gene: TRBJ2-1; v_gene: TRBV6-1; d_gene: .
CDR3nt: TGTGCCAGCAGCTTGACAGGGGCTGGCTACACCTTC; CDR3aa: CASSLTGAGYTF; abundance: .; j_gene: TRBJ1-2; v_gene: TRBV7-9; d_gene: TRBD1
CDR3nt: TGTGCCATCAGTCCGGGAGGTAATTCACCCCTCCACTTT; CDR3aa: CAISPGGNSPLHF; abundance: .; j_gene: TRBJ1-6; v_gene: TRBV10-3; d_gene: .
CDR3nt: TGCGCCAGCAGCTTGGGGGACAGCCAAGAGACCCAGTACTTC; CDR3aa: CASSLGDSQETQYF; abundance: .; j_gene: TRBJ2-5; v_gene: TRBV5-1; d_gene: TRBD1
CDR3nt: TGTGCCAGCAGTCGCGGGGTAGCGGGGGGTTGGGAGCAGTACTTC; CDR3aa: CASSRGVAGGWEQYF; abundance: .; j_gene: TRBJ2-7; v_gene: TRBV28; d_gene: TRBD2
CDR3nt: TGTGCCAGCAGCCGAAGATGGGCTAGCGGGGACCAAGAGACCCAGTACTTC; CDR3aa: CASSRRWASGDQETQYF; abundance: once; j_gene: TRBJ2-5; v_gene: TRBV4-2; d_gene: TRBD2
CDR3nt: TGTGCCAGCAGCTTAGTCGGCGGTAGAAAACTGTTTTTT; CDR3aa: CASSLVGGRKLFF; abundance: once; j_gene: TRBJ1-4; v_gene: TRBV11-2; d_gene: .
CDR3nt: TGCGCCAGCTGCCCGGCGGGGAAGGGTGAGCAGTTCTTC; CDR3aa: CASCPAGKGEQFF; abundance: .; j_gene: TRBJ2-1; v_gene: TRBV4-1; d_gene: .
CDR3nt: TGTGCCAGTGCTCTCAAACCGACCGGGTTAGGGGCCACTGAAGCTTTCTTT; CDR3aa: CASALKPTGLGATEAFF; abundance: .; j_gene: TRBJ1-1; v_gene: TRBV19; d_gene: .
CDR3nt: TGTGCCAGCACCAAGGACAGGGGCTTCAGCTCCGAGCAGTACTTC; CDR3aa: CASTKDRGFSSEQYF; abundance: once; j_gene: TRBJ2-7; v_gene: TRBV6-5; d_gene: TRBD1
CDR3nt: TGCGCCAGCAGCCAAATAATGAGCGGGGGGACCGATACGCAGTATTTT; CDR3aa: CASSQIMSGGTDTQYF; abundance: .; j_gene: TRBJ2-3; v_gene: TRBV4-1; d_gene: TRBD2
CDR3nt: TGTGCCAGCAGCGTAGGGGACAGTAGCACTGAAGCTTTCTTT; CDR3aa: CASSVGDSSTEAFF; abundance: .; j_gene: TRBJ1-1; v_gene: TRBV9; d_gene: TRBD1
CDR3nt: TGCAGCGGGCAGGAGGTCGGGGGCACTGAAGCTTTCTTT; CDR3aa: CSGQEVGGTEAFF; abundance: .; j_gene: TRBJ1-1; v_gene: TRBV29-1; d_gene: .
CDR3nt: TGTGCCAGCAGCCAAACTAGCGGGGGGGGTGAGCAGTTCTTC; CDR3aa: CASSQTSGGGEQFF; abundance: .; j_gene: TRBJ2-1; v_gene: TRBV14; d_gene: TRBD2
CDR3nt: TGTGCCAGCAGCTCTTTAACTAGCTCGGGGACCCAGTACTTC; CDR3aa: CASSSLTSSGTQYF; abundance: .; j_gene: TRBJ2-5; v_gene: TRBV11-2; d_gene: .
CDR3nt: TGTGCCAGCGGAGAGGGGGTTGACTACGAGCAGTACTTC; CDR3aa: CASGEGVDYEQYF; abundance: .; j_gene: TRBJ2-7; v_gene: TRBV27; d_gene: .
CDR3nt: TGTGCTAGCAGCTCCCGACTCACAGATACGCAGTATTTT; CDR3aa: CASSSRLTDTQYF; abundance: few; j_gene: TRBJ2-3; v_gene: TRBV7-7; d_gene: .
CDR3nt: TGTGCCAGCAGCTTAGTCGGCGGGGGGGCCGGCTACGAGCAGTACTTC; CDR3aa: CASSLVGGGAGYEQYF; abundance: .; j_gene: TRBJ2-7; v_gene: TRBV7-2; d_gene: TRBD2
CDR3nt: TGTGCCAGCAGCCCACTCGGGACACAGGCATCCTACGAGCAGTACTTC; CDR3aa: CASSPLGTQASYEQYF; abundance: .; j_gene: TRBJ2-7; v_gene: TRBV4-2; d_gene: .
CDR3nt: TGTGCCAGCAGTTCCCCCGGACACTCAAACTATGGCTACACCTTC; CDR3aa: CASSSPGHSNYGYTF; abundance: once; j_gene: TRBJ1-2; v_gene: TRBV28; d_gene: .
CDR3nt: TGTGCCAGTGCGATCGGTTTCGAGGCCAACGTCCTGACTTTC; CDR3aa: CASAIGFEANVLTF; abundance: .; j_gene: TRBJ2-6; v_gene: TRBV27; d_gene: .
CDR3nt: TGTGCCAGCAGCCTTGGGGTAGCGGGGACAGATACGCAGTATTTT; CDR3aa: CASSLGVAGTDTQYF; abundance: .; j_gene: TRBJ2-3; v_gene: TRBV5-8; d_gene: TRBD2
CDR3nt: TGTGCCAGCAGTGAAAGGGTGGACAGTGGCGAGTACGAGTACTTC; CDR3aa: CASSERVDSGEYEYF; abundance: .; j_gene: TRBJ2-5; v_gene: TRBV6-1; d_gene: .
CDR3nt: TGCGCCAGCAGCGAAAGCCCCCTGGAGGTGGATCAGCCCCAGCATTTT; CDR3aa: CASSESPLEVDQPQHF; abundance: .; j_gene: TRBJ1-5; v_gene: TRBV4-1; d_gene: .
CDR3nt: TGCGCCAGCACCCCCGGAGGGGAGGTACATGGCTACACCTTC; CDR3aa: CASTPGGEVHGYTF; abundance: .; j_gene: TRBJ1-2; v_gene: TRBV5-1; d_gene: .
CDR3nt: TGTGCCAGCAGCCCCGGGGGGCTGAATAATTCACCCCTCCACTTT; CDR3aa: CASSPGGLNNSPLHF; abundance: .; j_gene: TRBJ1-6; v_gene: TRBV7-3; d_gene: .
CDR3nt: TGTGCCAGCAGCCGTTGGGGGACAGGGGGGCCGGGGAACACTGAAGCTTTCTTT; CDR3aa: CASSRWGTGGPGNTEAFF; abundance: .; j_gene: TRBJ1-1; v_gene: TRBV7-6; d_gene: TRBD1
CDR3nt: TGTGCCAGCAGTTTATACCGCGGAAGATTTTCCCAAGAGACCCAGTACTTC; CDR3aa: CASSLYRGRFSQETQYF; abundance: .; j_gene: TRBJ2-5; v_gene: TRBV27; d_gene: .
CDR3nt: TGTGCCAGCAGCGGACAGTTGAACTATGGCTACACCTTC; CDR3aa: CASSGQLNYGYTF; abundance: .; j_gene: TRBJ1-2; v_gene: TRBV7-2; d_gene: .
CDR3nt: TGTGCCAGCAGCCCTAGACAGGGTCCTAATGAAAAACTGTTTTTT; CDR3aa: CASSPRQGPNEKLFF; abundance: .; j_gene: TRBJ1-4; v_gene: TRBV14; d_gene: TRBD1
CDR3nt: TGCGCCAGCAGCCAAGGGTTAGCGGTACAAGAGACCCAGTACTTC; CDR3aa: CASSQGLAVQETQYF; abundance: once; j_gene: TRBJ2-5; v_gene: TRBV4-1; d_gene: .
CDR3nt: TGTGCCAGTAGGGGCCAGGGTAAATACAATGAGCAGTTCTTC; CDR3aa: CASRGQGKYNEQFF; abundance: few; j_gene: TRBJ2-1; v_gene: TRBV19; d_gene: .
CDR3nt: TGTGCCACCGGGAACAGGGGCTGGAACACTGAAGCTTTCTTT; CDR3aa: CATGNRGWNTEAFF; abundance: .; j_gene: TRBJ1-1; v_gene: TRBV13; d_gene: TRBD1
CDR3nt: TGTGCCAGCATGGTAGCCACGGCGTACTACGAGCAGTACTTC; CDR3aa: CASMVATAYYEQYF; abundance: once; j_gene: TRBJ2-7; v_gene: TRBV6-5; d_gene: .
CDR3nt: TGTGCCAGCAGTCGGGGAGGGTTGGACCAGCCCCAGCATTTT; CDR3aa: CASSRGGLDQPQHF; abundance: once; j_gene: TRBJ1-5; v_gene: TRBV6-5; d_gene: .
CDR3nt: TGTGCCAGCAGCTTGGGTGGGACAGGGGGGACTGAAGCTTTCTTT; CDR3aa: CASSLGGTGGTEAFF; abundance: once; j_gene: TRBJ1-1; v_gene: TRBV5-6; d_gene: TRBD1
CDR3nt: TGTGCCAGCTCACCTCTCGAGGTTCCTAACACTGAAGCTTTCTTT; CDR3aa: CASSPLEVPNTEAFF; abundance: .; j_gene: TRBJ1-1; v_gene: TRBV18; d_gene: .
CDR3nt: TGTGCCAGCAGTGACGGGGGGGCGAACACTGAAGCTTTCTTT; CDR3aa: CASSDGGANTEAFF; abundance: .; j_gene: TRBJ1-1; v_gene: TRBV6-4; d_gene: .
CDR3nt: TGCGCCAGCAGCCCAGAGGGGGCCCTTAGCACAGATACGCAGTATTTT; CDR3aa: CASSPEGALSTDTQYF; abundance: .; j_gene: TRBJ2-3; v_gene: TRBV4-1; d_gene: TRBD1